The next 22 T cell receptor beta chains were all read from a single sample in a study of cytomegalovirus exposure and HLA in healthy donors. The assay was immunoSEQ multiplex PCR, and TCRdb's table has in-frame clones only and misses some. The sample has fewer than 140,000 clones; less than 90% are singletons. The sequencing input was PBMCs. The receptors shown here come from a woman between 18 and 30 years old in good health and CMV-seropositive.

The rearrangement links TRBV7-2 to TRBJ1-2; D remains ambiguous. The CDR3 loop spans 14 amino acids. Germline V gene data show CDR1 as SGHTA and CDR2 as FQGNSA. V lost 0 bases, J lost 1 base, and 6 bases lay in between. The CDR3 loop is CASSLARLNYGYTF. In nucleotides, the CDR3 is TGTGCCAGCAGCTTAGCGCGACTTAACTATGGCTACACCTTC.

This clone was seen only a few times. The sample contains more than one DNA sequence encoding this CDR3. This chain links TRBV27 with TRBJ1-2, with D uncertain. V lost 2 bases, J lost 1 base, and 5 bases lay in between. The CDR3 length is 13 residues. CDR1 and CDR2 from the germline V gene are MNHEY and SMNVEV (reference sequence). The CDR3 region is CASSLGLNYGYTF. In DNA, the CDR3 is TGTGCCAGCAGTTTAGGGCTTAACTATGGCTACACCTTC.

V usage is TRBV2 and J usage is TRBJ2-4; 8 bases agree with TRBD2. The CDR3 length is 17 residues. V shed 4 bases, J shed 3 bases, and the junction held 11 bases outside the gene matches. In germline, CDR1 is SNHLY, CDR2 FYNNEI. CDR3 bases: TGTGCCAGCAGTGGAACGGGGGGGGCCATTGTCAAAAACATTCAGTACTTC. This sequence encodes CASSGTGGAIVKNIQYF.

This clone was counted only a few times. The J gene is TRBJ1-6, the V gene TRBV9, with 11 positions matching TRBD1. The V segment lost 2 bases and the J segment 7 bases; nucleotides outside the gene matches: 2. Germline-derived CDR1 and CDR2 are SGDLS and YYNGEE. The length of the CDR3 is 15 residues. The CDR3 DNA reads as TGTGCCAGCAGCGTTAGGGACAGGGGGAATTCACCCCTCCACTTT. The encoded protein is CASSVRDRGNSPLHF.

This sequence joins TRBV28 and TRBJ1-5; D gene uncertain. Germline-derived CDR1 and CDR2 are MDHEN and SYDVKM. Trimming took off 6 bases at V and 0 bases at J, with 9 bases between the two ends. The CDR3 has 14 residues. CDR3 nucleotides: TGTGCCAGCAGGCCGCGGGGTAGCAATCAGCCCCAGCATTTT. Residues: CASRPRGSNQPQHF.

Here the CDR3 DNA reads TGTGCCAGCAGCCCGACCGACAGGGCCCAAGAGACCCAGTACTTC. Protein product: CASSPTDRAQETQYF. This rearrangement joins TRBV28 to TRBJ2-5; TRBD1 matches 7 bases. With 6 bases clipped from V and 1 base from J, the junction kept 8 bases outside the gene matches. The length of the CDR3 is 15 residues. Germline loops: CDR1 MDHEN, CDR2 SYDVKM.

This clone was seen only once. The CDR3: CASSQPWRAEAFF. In DNA, the CDR3 is TGCGCCAGCAGCCAGCCCTGGAGGGCTGAAGCTTTCTTT. The chain uses TRBV4-1 and TRBJ1-1; D gene ambiguous. This CDR3 contains 13 residues. The V gene lost 3 bases and the J gene lost 6 bases, with 11 bases spanning the gap. Germline V gene lookup returns CDR1 MGHRA and CDR2 YSYEKL.

This sequence joins TRBV2 and TRBJ2-3, with 11 bases lining up with TRBD2. CDR1 and CDR2 from the germline V gene are SNHLY and FYNNEI. This CDR3 is built from 16 residues. V shed 5 bases, J shed 5 bases, and the junction held 9 bases outside the gene matches. For the CDR3, the DNA is TGTGCCAGCAGTACTCTAGCGGGGGGCCGGGGAGATACGCAGTATTTT. Protein sequence: CASSTLAGGRGDTQYF.

The CDR3 spells CASSLVLTGGYTF. The CDR3 DNA is TGTGCCAGCAGCTTAGTCCTTACCGGTGGCTACACCTTC. This sequence joins TRBV11-2 and TRBJ1-2, with D hard to call. The length of the CDR3 is 13 residues. V lost 1 base and J 7 bases, leaving 10 bases between the germline ends. The germline V gene encodes CDR1 SGHAT and CDR2 FQNNGV.

V gene TRBV4-1 combines with J gene TRBJ1-1; 10 bases map to TRBD1. CDR3 length: 15 residues. The J segment lost 3 bases and the V segment lost 1 base, leaving 2 bases of the junction unmatched. Germline assignment: CDR1 MGHRA and CDR2 YSYEKL. This CDR3 is CASSQGDRGDTEAFF. CDR3 bases: TGCGCCAGCAGCCAAGGGGACAGGGGTGACACTGAAGCTTTCTTT.

The V gene is TRBV19, the J gene TRBJ1-4; 7 bases agree with TRBD1. Unmatched junction bases numbered 10, after V lost 7 bases and J lost 5 bases. Germline V CDR1 and CDR2: LNHDA, SQIVND (reference sequence). CDR3 length: 15 residues. CDR3 sequence: CASNPTGTENEKLFF. The CDR3 coding sequence is TGTGCCAGTAACCCAACCGGGACAGAGAATGAAAAACTGTTTTTT.

The genes are TRBV5-4 and TRBJ1-5; 7 bases align to TRBD1. Looked up from germline, CDR1 is SGHNT and CDR2 is YYREEE (reference sequence). The CDR3 is 14 amino acids. V shed 5 bases, J shed 6 bases, and the junction held 8 bases outside the gene matches. The CDR3 loop is CASSQVRDSQPQHF. In nucleotides, the CDR3 is TGTGCCAGCAGTCAAGTACGGGACAGTCAGCCCCAGCATTTT.

This sequence joins TRBV2 and TRBJ2-1; TRBD2 aligns across 14 bases. Germline assignment: CDR1 SNHLY and CDR2 FYNNEI. This CDR3 has 15 residues. V shed 5 bases, J shed 8 bases, and the junction held 5 bases outside the gene matches. In DNA, the CDR3 is TGTGCCAGCAGTAGGACTAGCGGGGGGTCCGATGAGCAGTTCTTC. It translates to CASSRTSGGSDEQFF.

This rearrangement joins TRBV5-6 to TRBJ2-7; weak D call: TRBD1 (6 bases). Germline-derived CDR1 and CDR2 are SGHDT and YYEEEE. V was clipped by 4 bases and J by 2 bases, with 13 bases between them. CDR3 length: 14 amino acids. CDR3 loop: CASSQIGTTYEQYV. CDR3 nucleotides: TGTGCCAGCAGCCAGATCGGGACAACCTACGAGCAGTACGTC.

The chain couples TRBV27 to TRBJ2-2; D might be TRBD2 (5 bases). V lost 6 bases and J lost 1, with 12 bases in between. CDR1 and CDR2 from the germline V gene are MNHEY and SMNVEV (reference sequence). The CDR3 length is 15 residues. CDR3 DNA sequence: TGTGCCAGCAGCACATACCGGGGGAACACCGGGGAGCTGTTTTTT. This codes for CASSTYRGNTGELFF.

The rearrangement joins TRBV2 to TRBJ1-1; D perhaps matches TRBD1 (5 bases). This CDR3 is 15 amino acids long. V lost 3 bases to trimming and J lost 6 bases, with 17 bases between them. Germline CDR1 SNHLY, CDR2 FYNNEI. CDR3 DNA: TGTGCCAGCAGTGAGGCTTGGACGGGGGAGGCTGAAGCTTTCTTT. It codes for CASSEAWTGEAEAFF.

The gene calls are TRBV18 and TRBJ2-1; 11 nucleotides match TRBD2. This CDR3 is built from 15 residues. Germline loops: CDR1 KGHSH, CDR2 LQKENI. The V segment lost 3 bases and the J segment 5 bases; nucleotides outside the gene matches: 3. In DNA, the CDR3 is TGTGCCAGCTCACCGCTAGCGGGGGGCCACAATGAGCAGTTCTTC. Its translation: CASSPLAGGHNEQFF.

The chain employs TRBV6-4 and TRBJ1-3; 7 nucleotides line up with TRBD1. CDR1 and CDR2 from the germline V gene are MRHNA and SNTAGT. The CDR3 spans 16 residues. V gave up 5 bases and J gave up 0 bases; unmatched junction bases: 7. The CDR3 reads CASSSNRGHSGNTIYF. The CDR3 DNA follows: TGTGCCAGCAGTTCGAACAGGGGACACTCTGGAAACACCATATATTTT.

The V and J genes are TRBV6-5 and TRBJ1-1; 7 bases are a match to TRBD1. J gave up 4 bases and V 6 bases, and 5 bases lay outside the gene matches. The CDR3 is made up of 13 amino acids. Germline values: CDR1 MNHEY, CDR2 SVGAGI. The CDR3 bases are TGTGCCAGCAGGGCAGGGGGAGGCACTGAAGCTTTCTTT. This gives the protein CASRAGGGTEAFF.

The gene calls are TRBV5-4 and TRBJ1-1; D gene unclear. The V gene's germline CDR1 is SGHNT and CDR2 YYREEE (reference sequence). V dropped 4 bases and J dropped 3 bases, with 7 bases sitting between them. This CDR3 region has 12 residues. The CDR3 nucleotides read TGTGCCAGCAGCCCTCGGGACACTGAAGCTTTCTTT. Encoded protein: CASSPRDTEAFF.

The V and J genes are TRBV28 and TRBJ2-5; possible D gene TRBD2, 6 bases. The V gene's germline CDR1 is MDHEN and CDR2 SYDVKM. The germline V and J ends were trimmed by 6 bases and 3 bases, with 11 bases remaining between them. The CDR3 loop spans 13 amino acids. CDR3 region: CASSRGLEETQYF. The CDR3 DNA follows: TGTGCCAGCAGCCGGGGACTCGAAGAGACCCAGTACTTC.

The chain uses TRBV27 and TRBJ1-1; 7 nucleotides agree with TRBD1. The germline gives CDR1 MNHEY, CDR2 SMNVEV (reference sequence). There are 14 residues in the CDR3. With 5 bases clipped from V and 2 bases from J, the junction kept 5 bases outside the gene matches. The CDR3 coding sequence is TGTGCCAGCAGTCCCGGGACAGCCAACACTGAAGCTTTCTTT. Amino acids: CASSPGTANTEAFF.